This TCR beta chain was sequenced for a study of CD8 T cells in ankylosing spondylitis. On this clonotype itself: Its antigen is still unknown.

Study-wide results and limits: Within ankylosing spondylitis blood, a TCR beta motif made up of several highly homologous variants appeared to be characteristic. In reactive arthritis synovial fluid and blood, some motif variants had been reported before. CD8+ by phenotype, disease-linked clones were relatively rare in peripheral blood. In ankylosing spondylitis patients, matched synovial fluid reportedly showed significant enrichment of disease-linked clones.

For TCR beta, libraries came from quantitative 5'-RACE with molecular barcodes. TCRdb reanalysed the 5' RACE reads using MiXCR and keeps one entry per CDR3 protein. The data contain about 800,000 distinct CDR3 sequences, 12% of them singletons. The length of the CDR3 is 14 residues. Germline V gene sequence: CDR1 DFQATT, CDR2 SNEGSKA (reference sequence). After removal of 3 bases from V and 2 bases from J, the junction contained 3 bases not matched to a gene. The chain joins TRBV20-1 to TRBJ2-7; 11 bases are a match to TRBD1. The sequence came from a male donor with ankylosing spondylitis. Sequenced material: blood, either unsorted or a sorted T cell fraction (not recorded which). The CDR3 region has the DNA TGCAGTGCTAGCGGGACAGGGGGGACCTACGAGCAGTACTTC. Encoded protein: CSASGTGGTYEQYF.